Listed below are T cell receptor beta chains from one sample, sequenced in a study of post-analysis software for immune sequencing data. TCRdb re-called the PCR reads through MiXCR, storing one row per CDR3 protein. This table holds 740,000 or so distinct CDR3 sequences, about 57% found once. The specimen sequenced was blood. The receptor source for this set is a girl under 18 with multiple sclerosis. The CDR3 runs from the conserved cysteine through the conserved F or W. The D gene is left open where the match is weak. Expanded clones are given a class, and other clones once, few, many or no size at all.

-	TRBV29-1	-	TRBJ2-7	TGCAGCGTTGGACCCGGGAACTCCTACGAGCAGTACTTC	CSVGPGNSYEQYF
-	TRBV7-3	few	TRBJ2-7	TGTGCCAGCAGCTTCCCCGGTCCCTCCTACGAGCAGTACTTC	CASSFPGPSYEQYF
-	TRBV29-1	-	TRBJ1-2	TGCAGCGTCTCCGTGGGAACCAGGGTAAATGGCTACACCTTC	CSVSVGTRVNGYTF
-	TRBV19	once	TRBJ1-2	TGTGCCAGTAGTCTCCCCGGGGGCGGAAACCGTAGAGCTAACTATGGCTACACCTTC	CASSLPGGGNRRANYGYTF
TRBD1	TRBV27	few	TRBJ1-2	TGTGCCAGCAGTCCTCAGGGGGTCTATGGCTACACCTTC	CASSPQGVYGYTF
TRBD2	TRBV3-1	-	TRBJ2-7	TGTGCCAGCAGCCAAGGGCTAGCGGGGGGCGACGAGCAGTACTTC	CASSQGLAGGDEQYF
-	TRBV29-1	-	TRBJ2-5	TGCAGCGTTTTGTCCTCGGCCGCGGGGAATGAGCAGTACTTC	CSVLSSAAGNEQYF
-	TRBV29-1	few	TRBJ2-7	TGCAGCGTTGCGATCCGTGGCGAGCAGTACTTC	CSVAIRGEQYF
-	TRBV6-4	few	TRBJ2-1	TGTGCCAGCAGTAGAACGGCAACCAGCTCCTACAATGAGCAGTTCTTC	CASSRTATSSYNEQFF
-	TRBV6-5	few	TRBJ2-4	TGTGCCAGCAGTTACCGCCGAGCGGTAGCCAAAAACATTCAGTACTTC	CASSYRRAVAKNIQYF
TRBD2	TRBV27	-	TRBJ2-1	TGTGCCAACAGCCCTGGGGCTAGCGGGAGTTGTAGTGAGCAGTTCTTC	CANSPGASGSCSEQFF
-	TRBV4-2	many	TRBJ2-5	TGTGCCAGCAGCCAAGCGACGGTTTACCAAGAGACCCAGTACTTC	CASSQATVYQETQYF
-	TRBV27	-	TRBJ2-7	TGTGCCAGCAGTCAGGGGACCCTTGGAATTTACGAGCAGTACTTC	CASSQGTLGIYEQYF
-	TRBV6-2/TRBV6-3	-	TRBJ1-5	TGTGCCAGCGGGGACCCTAATGAGCAGCCCCAGCATTTT	CASGDPNEQPQHF
-	TRBV5-1	many	TRBJ2-3	TGTGCCAGCGGTCCTAGCACAGATACGCAGTATTTT	CASGPSTDTQYF
TRBD2	TRBV12-3/TRBV12-4	-	TRBJ2-5	TGTGCCAGCAGTTTCCTAGCGGGAGGAGGAGAGACCCAGTACTTC	CASSFLAGGGETQYF
-	TRBV20-1	many	TRBJ2-5	TGCAGCGCAGGACAAGAGACCCAGTACTTC	CSAGQETQYF
-	TRBV10-2	once	TRBJ1-2	TGCGCCAGCAGTGAGTTGGGGGGCGCTGGCTACACCTTC	CASSELGGAGYTF
-	TRBV5-4	-	TRBJ2-7	TGTGCCAGCAGCTTGGCTCCGACCGACGAGCAGTACTTC	CASSLAPTDEQYF
-	TRBV5-1	-	TRBJ1-6	TGCGCCAGCAGCTGGGGCACCCTCTATGATTCACCCCTCCACTTT	CASSWGTLYDSPLHF
-	TRBV29-1	few	TRBJ2-7	TGCAGCGTTCTGAGCTGGACAAGGGTCACCTACGAGCAGTACTTC	CSVLSWTRVTYEQYF
-	TRBV7-9	once	TRBJ2-6	TGTGCCAGCAGCTTAAGAGGGGTCAACGTCCTGACTTTC	CASSLRGVNVLTF
TRBD2	TRBV20-1	-	TRBJ2-1	TGCAGTGCTATCAAGGAACCGGGACTAGCCTCCGAGCAGTTCTTC	CSAIKEPGLASEQFF
TRBD2	TRBV4-2	-	TRBJ2-3	TGTGCCAGCAGCCAAGGGGGGACTAGCGGGTTCACAGATACGCAGTATTTT	CASSQGGTSGFTDTQYF
-	TRBV20-1	-	TRBJ2-1	TGCAGTGCCGGACAGTCGGCTCGCAATGAGCAGTTCTTC	CSAGQSARNEQFF
-	TRBV5-1	-	TRBJ2-3	TGCGCCAGCAGCCGACTCCCGGCACAGGGCACAGATACGCAGTATTTT	CASSRLPAQGTDTQYF
TRBD2	TRBV14	-	TRBJ2-3	TGTGCCAGCAGCCGACTACTAGCGGGGATTATCACAGATACGCAGTATTTT	CASSRLLAGIITDTQYF